The rows below give T cell receptor beta chains drawn from one sample of a study of T cells in Graves' hyperthyroidism and ophthalmopathy. Via MiXCR, TCRdb re-called the multiplex PCR reads, giving one row per CDR3 protein. This sample has fewer than 350,000 distinct CDR3 sequences, with approximately 18% found just once. Sample: blood. These receptors all stem from a woman in her thirties or forties with Graves' ophthalmopathy. CDR3s include the opening cysteine and the closing phenylalanine or tryptophan. The D gene is left open where the match is weak. Rows give clone size only sometimes, using once, few, many, or a class for an expanded clone.

V,D,size,J,CDR3,DNA
TRBV3-1,-,few,TRBJ2-5,CASSQDWSTGQRWGETQYF,TGTGCCAGCAGCCAAGATTGGTCGACGGGACAAAGATGGGGAGAGACCCAGTACTTC
TRBV6-2/TRBV6-3,-,many,TRBJ2-2,CASRYLGTGELFF,TGTGCCAGCAGGTACTTAGGTACCGGGGAGCTGTTTTTT
TRBV30,-,many,TRBJ2-7,CAYLTPRTGPYEQYF,TGTGCCTACCTTACACCCCGGACGGGACCCTACGAGCAGTACTTC
TRBV29-1,-,many,TRBJ2-2,CSVEVARGSTGELFF,TGCAGCGTTGAAGTTGCCCGGGGCAGCACCGGGGAGCTGTTTTTT
TRBV12-3/TRBV12-4,TRBD1,many,TRBJ1-1,CASRPTGGEAFF,TGTGCCAGCAGGCCTACAGGGGGGGAAGCTTTCTTT
TRBV6-2/TRBV6-3,-,many,TRBJ2-7,CASSYSMGRPINEQYF,TGTGCCAGCAGTTACTCGATGGGGCGGCCGATTAACGAGCAGTACTTC
TRBV11-2,-,many,TRBJ2-5,CASSLKRDQETQYF,TGTGCCAGCAGCTTAAAGCGGGACCAAGAGACCCAGTACTTC
TRBV20-1,TRBD1,many,TRBJ2-7,CSSRDSGSYEQYF,TGCAGTAGCCGGGACAGCGGCTCCTACGAGCAGTACTTC
TRBV28,-,many,TRBJ1-2,CASRETGYNYGYTF,TGTGCCAGCAGGGAGACCGGATACAACTATGGCTACACCTTC
TRBV6-2/TRBV6-3,-,many,TRBJ1-1,CASTGLGNTEAFF,TGTGCCAGCACAGGGCTGGGGAACACTGAAGCTTTCTTT
TRBV6-2/TRBV6-3,-,-,TRBJ1-1,CASSYSPRPWTNAEAFF,TGTGCCAGCAGTTACTCGCCAAGGCCCTGGACTAACGCTGAAGCTTTCTTT
TRBV10-2,TRBD1,-,TRBJ1-1,CASSGDRGNTEAFF,TGCGCCAGCAGTGGGGACAGGGGGAACACTGAAGCTTTCTTT
TRBV30,-,few,TRBJ1-2,CAWSVRSGFNYGYTF,TGTGCCTGGAGTGTACGTTCTGGGTTTAACTATGGCTACACCTTC
TRBV28,TRBD1,many,TRBJ1-1,CASSLVGQGAPISEAFF,TGTGCCAGCAGTTTGGTAGGACAGGGGGCGCCGATCTCTGAAGCTTTCTTT
TRBV20-1,-,many,TRBJ1-1,CSATDDRMNTEAFF,TGCAGTGCCACGGATGATAGAATGAACACTGAAGCTTTCTTT